This T cell receptor beta chain was retrieved from a study of cytomegalovirus exposure and HLA in healthy donors. The table lists this clone with a count of one. Germline V gives CDR1 MDHEN, CDR2 SYDVKM. The CDR3 has 13 residues. V dropped 10 bases and J dropped 8 bases, with 19 bases sitting between them. The method was immunoSEQ multiplex PCR; TCRdb's version includes in-frame clones alone and lacks a portion of them. The sample has 55,000 to 75,000 clones; about 89% are singletons. The TCR sequence derives from a man aged 18 to 29 in good health and CMV-seronegative. The chain links TRBV28 to TRBJ2-3; D might be TRBD2 (7 bases). Sequencing was carried out using PBMCs. DNA of the CDR3: TGTGCCACCCATAGGTACAGGGAGGGTACGCAGTATTTT. Residues: CATHRYREGTQYF.